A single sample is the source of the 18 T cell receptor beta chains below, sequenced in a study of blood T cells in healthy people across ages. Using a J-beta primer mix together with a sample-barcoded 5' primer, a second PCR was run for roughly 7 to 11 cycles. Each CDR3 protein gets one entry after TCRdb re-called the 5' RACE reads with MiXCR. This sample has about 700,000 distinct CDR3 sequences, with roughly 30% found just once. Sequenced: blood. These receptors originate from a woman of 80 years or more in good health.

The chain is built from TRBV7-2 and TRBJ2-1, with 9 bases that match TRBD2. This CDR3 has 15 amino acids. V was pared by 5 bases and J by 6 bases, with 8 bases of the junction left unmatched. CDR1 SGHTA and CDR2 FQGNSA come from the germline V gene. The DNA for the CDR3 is TGTGCCAGCAGCCAGCGGGGGGCTCGGGTCAATGAGCAGTTCTTC. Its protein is CASSQRGARVNEQFF.

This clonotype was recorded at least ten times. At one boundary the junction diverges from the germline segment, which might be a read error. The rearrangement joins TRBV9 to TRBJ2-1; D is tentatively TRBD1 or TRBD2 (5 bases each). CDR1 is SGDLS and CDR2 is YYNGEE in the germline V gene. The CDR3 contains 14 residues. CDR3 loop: CASSVGPGSNEQFF. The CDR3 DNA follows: TGTGCCAGTAGCGTAGGGCCAGGGAGCAATGAGCAGTTCTTC.

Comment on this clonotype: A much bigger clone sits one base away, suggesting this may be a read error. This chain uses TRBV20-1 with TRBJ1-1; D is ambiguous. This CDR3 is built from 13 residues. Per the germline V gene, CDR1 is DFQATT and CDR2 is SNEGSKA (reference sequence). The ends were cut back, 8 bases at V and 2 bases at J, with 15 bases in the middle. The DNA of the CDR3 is TGCAGTACTATAGGGAGTTTTAACACTGAAGCTTTCTTT. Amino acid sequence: CSTIGSFNTEAFF.

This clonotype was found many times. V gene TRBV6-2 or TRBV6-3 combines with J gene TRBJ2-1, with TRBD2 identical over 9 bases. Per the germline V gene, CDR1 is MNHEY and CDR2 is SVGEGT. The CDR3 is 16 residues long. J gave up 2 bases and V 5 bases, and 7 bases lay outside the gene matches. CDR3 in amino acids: CASSTRIAGAYNEQFF. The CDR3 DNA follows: TGTGCCAGCAGTACCCGAATAGCGGGGGCCTACAATGAGCAGTTCTTC.

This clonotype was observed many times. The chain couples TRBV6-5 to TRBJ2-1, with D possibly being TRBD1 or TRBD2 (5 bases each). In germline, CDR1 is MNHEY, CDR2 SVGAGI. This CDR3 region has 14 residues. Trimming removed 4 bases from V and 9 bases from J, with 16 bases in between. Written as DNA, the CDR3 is TGTGCCAGCAGTTCCGGGACCCTGGGCGGTGAGCAGTTCTTC. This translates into CASSSGTLGGEQFF.

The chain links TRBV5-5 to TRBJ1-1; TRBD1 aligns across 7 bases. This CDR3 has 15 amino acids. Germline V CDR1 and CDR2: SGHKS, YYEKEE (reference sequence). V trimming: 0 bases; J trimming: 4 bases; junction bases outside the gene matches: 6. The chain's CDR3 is CASSLVSTGFTEAFF. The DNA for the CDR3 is TGTGCCAGCAGCTTGGTTTCGACAGGGTTCACTGAAGCTTTCTTT.

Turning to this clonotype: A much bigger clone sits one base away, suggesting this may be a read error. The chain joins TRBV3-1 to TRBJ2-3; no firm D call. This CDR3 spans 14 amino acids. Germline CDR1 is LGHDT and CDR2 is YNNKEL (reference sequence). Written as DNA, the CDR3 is TGTGCCAGCAGCCAAGTGAGGCCCACAGATACGCGGTATTTT. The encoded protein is CASSQVRPTDTRYF.

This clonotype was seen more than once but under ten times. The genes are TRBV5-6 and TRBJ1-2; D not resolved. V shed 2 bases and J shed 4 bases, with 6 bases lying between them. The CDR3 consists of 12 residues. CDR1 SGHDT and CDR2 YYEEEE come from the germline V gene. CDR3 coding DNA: TGTGCCAGCAGCTTCTCGTCCTATGGCTACACCTTC. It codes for CASSFSSYGYTF.

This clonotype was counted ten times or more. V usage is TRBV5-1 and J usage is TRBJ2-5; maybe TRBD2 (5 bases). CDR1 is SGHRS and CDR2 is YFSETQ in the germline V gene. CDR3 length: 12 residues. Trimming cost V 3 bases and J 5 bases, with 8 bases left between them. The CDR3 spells CASSSRGETQYF. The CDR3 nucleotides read TGCGCCAGCAGCTCTAGAGGGGAGACCCAGTACTTC.

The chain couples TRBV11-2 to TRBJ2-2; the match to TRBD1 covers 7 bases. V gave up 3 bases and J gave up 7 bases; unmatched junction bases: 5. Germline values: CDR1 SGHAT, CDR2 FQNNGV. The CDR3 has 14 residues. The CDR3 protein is CASSFTGVLGELFF. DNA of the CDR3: TGTGCCAGCAGCTTTACAGGGGTTCTCGGGGAGCTGTTTTTT.

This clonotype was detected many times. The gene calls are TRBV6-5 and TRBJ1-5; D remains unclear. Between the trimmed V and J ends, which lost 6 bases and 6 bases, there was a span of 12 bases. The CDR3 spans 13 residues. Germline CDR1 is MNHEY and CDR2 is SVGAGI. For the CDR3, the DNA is TGTGCCAGCAGCGAAACGGCGGGTCAGCCCCAGCATTTT. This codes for CASSETAGQPQHF.

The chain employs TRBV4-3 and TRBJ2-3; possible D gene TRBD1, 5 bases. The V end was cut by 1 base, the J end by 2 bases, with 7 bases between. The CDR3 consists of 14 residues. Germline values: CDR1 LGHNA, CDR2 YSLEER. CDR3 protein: CASSQGGFTDTQYF. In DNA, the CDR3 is TGCGCCAGCAGCCAAGGGGGCTTCACAGATACGCAGTATTTT.

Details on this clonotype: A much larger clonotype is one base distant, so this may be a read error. The CDR3 region has the DNA TGTGCCAGCAGATTCAGGGGAGGAACTGAAGCTTTCTTT. Amino acid sequence: CASRFRGGTEAFF. The chain recombines TRBV6-2 or TRBV6-3 with TRBJ1-1; the D gene is possibly TRBD1 (6 bases). Germline loops: CDR1 MNHEY, CDR2 SVGEGT. V dropped 6 bases and J dropped 5 bases, with 13 bases sitting between them. The CDR3 has 13 amino acids.

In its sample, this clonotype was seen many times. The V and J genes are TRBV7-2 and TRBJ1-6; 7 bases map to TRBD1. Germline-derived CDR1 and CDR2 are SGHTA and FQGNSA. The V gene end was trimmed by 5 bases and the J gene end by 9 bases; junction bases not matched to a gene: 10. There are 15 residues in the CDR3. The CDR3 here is CASSNTGTVSSPLHF. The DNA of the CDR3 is TGTGCCAGCAGCAATACCGGGACAGTGAGTTCACCCCTCCACTTT.

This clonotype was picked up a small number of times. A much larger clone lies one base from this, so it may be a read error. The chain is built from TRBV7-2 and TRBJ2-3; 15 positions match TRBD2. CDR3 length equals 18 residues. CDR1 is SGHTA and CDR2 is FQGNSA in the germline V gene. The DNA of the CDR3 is TGTGCCGGCAGCGGGCCGGGACTAGCGGGGGGCTCCACAGATACGCAGTATTTT. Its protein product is CAGSGPGLAGGSTDTQYF.

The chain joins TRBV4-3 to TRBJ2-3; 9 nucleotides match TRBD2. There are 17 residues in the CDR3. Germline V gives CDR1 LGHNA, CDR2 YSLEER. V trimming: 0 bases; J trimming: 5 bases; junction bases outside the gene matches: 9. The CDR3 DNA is TGCGCCAGCAGCCAAGATTCAGCGGGGGGCCTGGGAGATACGCAGTATTTT. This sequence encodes CASSQDSAGGLGDTQYF.

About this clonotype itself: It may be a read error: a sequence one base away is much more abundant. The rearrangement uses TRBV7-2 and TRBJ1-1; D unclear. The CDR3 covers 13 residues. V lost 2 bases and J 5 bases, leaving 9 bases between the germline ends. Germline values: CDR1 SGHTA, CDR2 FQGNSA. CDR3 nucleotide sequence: TGTGCCAGCAGCTTAAGGGAGCGGACTGAAGCTTTCTTT. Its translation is CASSLRERTEAFF.

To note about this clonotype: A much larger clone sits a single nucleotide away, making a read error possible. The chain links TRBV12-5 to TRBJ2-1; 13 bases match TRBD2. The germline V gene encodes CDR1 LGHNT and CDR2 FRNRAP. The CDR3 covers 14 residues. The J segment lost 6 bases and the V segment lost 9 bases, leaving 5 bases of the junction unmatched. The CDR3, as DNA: TGTGCTAGCCAACTAGCGGGGGGGGGCAATGAGCAGTTCTTC. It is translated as CASQLAGGGNEQFF.